Below are 17 T cell receptor beta chains sequenced from a single sample in a study of cytomegalovirus exposure and HLA in healthy donors. Some clones are missing from TCRdb's copy, which holds only in-frame ones; the method was immunoSEQ multiplex PCR. Of fewer than 150,000 clones in the sample, 88% were seen once. The sequencing sample was made of PBMCs. The receptor source for this set is a young man in good health and CMV-seronegative.

The genes are TRBV10-3 and TRBJ2-2; D perhaps matches TRBD1 (5 bases). Germline assignment: CDR1 ENHRY and CDR2 SYGVKD. V lost 4 bases, J lost 5 bases, and 5 bases lay in between. The CDR3 consists of 12 residues. The chain's CDR3 is CAISGQTGELFF. CDR3 nucleotides: TGTGCCATCAGTGGACAGACCGGGGAGCTGTTTTTT.

Here the CDR3 reads CASSSPGQGIYEQYF. The CDR3 DNA reads as TGTGCCAGCAGCTCGCCCGGACAGGGCATCTACGAGCAGTACTTC. The rearrangement uses TRBV11-2 and TRBJ2-7; 8 bases fit TRBD1. The V segment lost 4 bases and the J segment 3 bases; nucleotides outside the gene matches: 8. CDR1 and CDR2 (germline): SGHAT, FQNNGV. This CDR3 contains 15 residues.

The chain employs TRBV30 and TRBJ2-6; perhaps TRBD1 as D (5 bases). Germline V lookup: CDR1 GTSNPN, CDR2 SVGIG (reference sequence). Between the trimmed V and J ends, which lost 2 bases and 0 bases, there was a span of 17 bases. This CDR3 is 18 amino acids long. The CDR3 DNA sequence: TGTGCCTGGAGTCCGACAGTTTTTGTCTTCTCTGGGGCCAACGTCCTGACTTTC. Its translation: CAWSPTVFVFSGANVLTF.

CDR3 residues: CASSPRQGVTEKLFF. For the CDR3, the DNA is TGCGCCAGCAGCCCCCGACAGGGGGTTACTGAAAAACTGTTTTTT. This sequence joins TRBV5-1 and TRBJ1-4; 9 bases map to TRBD1. V lost 4 bases and J lost 7; bases outside the gene matches: 8. The germline V gene has CDR1 SGHRS and CDR2 YFSETQ. The CDR3 is 15 amino acids.

In this sample, this clone turned up once. The chain links TRBV29-1 to TRBJ2-7; 9 positions match TRBD1. V lost 1 base and J lost 5; bases outside the gene matches: 3. This CDR3 has 13 amino acids. CDR1 and CDR2 (germline): SQVTM, ANQGSEA. CDR3 protein: CSVEGTGVHEQYF. DNA of the CDR3: TGCAGCGTTGAAGGGACAGGGGTCCACGAGCAGTACTTC.

This clone appeared a single time. This sequence joins TRBV5-1 and TRBJ2-2, with no clear D. CDR3 length: 16 residues. Germline V CDR1 and CDR2: SGHRS, YFSETQ. The ends were cut back, 0 bases at V and 4 bases at J, with 13 bases in the middle. CDR3 nucleotides: TGCGCCAGCAGCTTGGCCGTTGCGGTTGGCACCGGGGAGCTGTTTTTT. Its translation is CASSLAVAVGTGELFF.

The chain links TRBV19 to TRBJ1-6, with 9 bases fitting TRBD1. The V segment lost 4 bases and the J segment 1 base; nucleotides outside the gene matches: 2. The CDR3 totals 16 residues. The V gene's germline CDR1 is LNHDA and CDR2 SQIVND (reference sequence). Written as DNA, the CDR3 is TGTGCCAGTAGTAACAGGGGGCTTTCCTATAATTCACCCCTCCACTTT. Protein product: CASSNRGLSYNSPLHF.

The chain couples TRBV11-3 to TRBJ1-1, with 7 nucleotides matching TRBD1. This CDR3 is 14 amino acids long. Germline V CDR1 and CDR2: SGHNT, YENEEA. The V gene end was trimmed by 6 bases and the J gene end by 1 base; junction bases not matched to a gene: 5. The chain's CDR3 is CASSKQGRNTEAFF. DNA of the CDR3: TGTGCCAGCAGTAAACAGGGGCGGAACACTGAAGCTTTCTTT.

This clone was detected only once. V and J are TRBV27 and TRBJ2-7; 9 bases align to TRBD2. The CDR3 has 11 amino acids. Trimming removed 8 bases from V and 4 bases from J; junction bases left unmatched: 0. Per germline, CDR1 MNHEY and CDR2 SMNVEV (reference sequence). The DNA for the CDR3 is TGTGCCAGCGCGGGAGGGTACGAGCAGTACTTC. Translated, it gives CASAGGYEQYF.

V gene TRBV30 combines with J gene TRBJ2-4; D may be TRBD1 (5 bases). V was clipped by 7 bases and J by 0 bases, with 16 bases between them. This CDR3 contains 15 residues. Germline V CDR1 and CDR2: GTSNPN, SVGIG (reference sequence). In DNA, the CDR3 is TGTGCCTCGACGGACAACAGAAAAGCCAAAAACATTCAGTACTTC. Translated, it gives CASTDNRKAKNIQYF.

This CDR3 is CASSMSGGDFSYNEQFF. The DNA of the CDR3 is TGTGCCAGTAGTATGAGCGGGGGGGATTTCTCCTACAATGAGCAGTTCTTC. This chain connects TRBV19 to TRBJ2-1; 10 nucleotides line up with TRBD2. V was clipped by 3 bases and J by 0 bases; unmatched bases: 5. Germline V lookup: CDR1 LNHDA, CDR2 SQIVND (reference sequence). The CDR3 has 17 residues.

The V call is TRBV6-6, the J call TRBJ2-7; 10 bases line up with TRBD2. V lost 0 bases and J lost 2; bases outside the gene matches: 4. The CDR3 length is 16 residues. Germline loops: CDR1 MNHNY, CDR2 SVGAGI (reference sequence). CDR3 DNA: TGTGCCAGCAGTTACTCGATGAGCGGGGGGGCCTACGAGCAGTACTTC. The encoded protein is CASSYSMSGGAYEQYF.

This chain joins TRBV27 and TRBJ2-1, with 7 bases lining up with TRBD2. This CDR3 is built from 13 residues. The germline gives CDR1 MNHEY, CDR2 SMNVEV (reference sequence). J was trimmed by 7 bases and V by 3 bases; bases with no gene match: 3. The CDR3 sequence is CASSFDGGNEQFF. CDR3 nucleotide sequence: TGTGCCAGCAGTTTCGACGGGGGGAATGAGCAGTTCTTC.

V usage is TRBV18 and J usage is TRBJ2-7; 7 bases are shared with TRBD1. Germline CDR1 reads KGHSH; CDR2 reads LQKENI. The ends lost 2 bases at V and 4 bases at J; junction bases unmatched: 5. This CDR3 has 14 amino acids. DNA for the CDR3: TGTGCCAGCTCACCAGACAGGGTTGGGTACGAGCAGTACTTC. Translating gives CASSPDRVGYEQYF. Full variable domain (outside the CDR3, taken from reference TRBV18 and TRBJ2-7): NAGVMQNPRHLVRRRGQEARLRCSPMKGHSHVYWYRQLPEEGLKFMVYLQKENIIDESGMPKERFSAEFPKEGPSILRIQQVVRGDSAAYFCASSPDRVGYEQYFGPGTRLTVT.

This rearrangement joins TRBV4-3 to TRBJ2-1; 9 nucleotides agree with TRBD2. CDR1 is LGHNA and CDR2 is YSLEER in the germline V gene. V shed 1 base and J 7 bases; nucleotides not matched to a gene: 8. The CDR3 is 16 amino acids. CDR3 nucleotides: TGCGCCAGCAGCCAAGTCGGTAGCGGGGGTACAAATGAGCAGTTCTTC. This gives the protein CASSQVGSGGTNEQFF.

This chain links TRBV7-9 with TRBJ2-7; TRBD1 matches at 10 bases. CDR1 and CDR2 (germline): SEHNR, FQNEAQ (reference sequence). The CDR3 runs 16 residues. The ends lost 5 bases at V and 3 bases at J; junction bases unmatched: 10. CDR3 bases: TGTGCCAGCAGCCGCCCTTCCGGGACAGGGGACTACGAGCAGTACTTC. Protein: CASSRPSGTGDYEQYF.

The chain's CDR3 is CASSYQGQLPPQHF. The CDR3 DNA follows: TGTGCCAGCAGTTACCAAGGACAGTTACCTCCCCAGCATTTT. V usage is TRBV6-5 and J usage is TRBJ1-5; weak D call: TRBD1 (6 bases). The CDR3 runs 14 residues. The germline V gene encodes CDR1 MNHEY and CDR2 SVGAGI. The V and J ends lost 2 bases and 10 bases respectively, with 15 bases between them.